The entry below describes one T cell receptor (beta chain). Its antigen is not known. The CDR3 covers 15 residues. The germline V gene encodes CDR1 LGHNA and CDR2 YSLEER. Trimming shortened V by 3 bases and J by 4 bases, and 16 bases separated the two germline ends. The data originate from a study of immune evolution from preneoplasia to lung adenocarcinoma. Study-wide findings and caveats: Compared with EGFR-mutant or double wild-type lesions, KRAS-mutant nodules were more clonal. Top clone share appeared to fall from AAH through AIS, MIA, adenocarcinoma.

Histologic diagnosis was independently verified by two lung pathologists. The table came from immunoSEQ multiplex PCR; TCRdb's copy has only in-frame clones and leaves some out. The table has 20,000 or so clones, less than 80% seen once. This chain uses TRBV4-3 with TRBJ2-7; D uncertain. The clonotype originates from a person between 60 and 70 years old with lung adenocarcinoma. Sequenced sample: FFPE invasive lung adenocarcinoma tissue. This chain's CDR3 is CASSQEPRPSYEQYF. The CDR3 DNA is TGCGCCAGCAGCCAGGAGCCGCGGCCCTCTTACGAGCAGTACTTC.